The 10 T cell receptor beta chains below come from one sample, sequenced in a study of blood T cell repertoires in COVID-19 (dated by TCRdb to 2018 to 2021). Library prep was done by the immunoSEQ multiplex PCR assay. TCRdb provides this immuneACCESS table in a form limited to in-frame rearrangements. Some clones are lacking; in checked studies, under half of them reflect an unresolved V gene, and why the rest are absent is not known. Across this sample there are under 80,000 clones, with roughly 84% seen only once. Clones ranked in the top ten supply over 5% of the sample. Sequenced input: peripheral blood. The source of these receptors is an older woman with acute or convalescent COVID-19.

CDR3 sequence: CASSSGTNSYNEQFF. For the CDR3, the DNA is TGCGCCAGCAGCTCCGGGACTAACTCCTACAATGAGCAGTTCTTC. The chain has TRBV5-1 and TRBJ2-1, with 7 positions matching TRBD2. The CDR3 contains 15 residues. The ends lost 3 bases at V and 0 bases at J; junction bases unmatched: 3. Germline CDR1 and CDR2: SGHRS and YFSETQ.

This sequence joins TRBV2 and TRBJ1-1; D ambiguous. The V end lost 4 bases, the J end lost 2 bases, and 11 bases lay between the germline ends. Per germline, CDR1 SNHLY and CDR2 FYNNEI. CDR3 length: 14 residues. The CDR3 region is CASSVWEINTEAFF. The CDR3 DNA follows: TGTGCCAGCAGTGTATGGGAGATAAACACTGAAGCTTTCTTT.

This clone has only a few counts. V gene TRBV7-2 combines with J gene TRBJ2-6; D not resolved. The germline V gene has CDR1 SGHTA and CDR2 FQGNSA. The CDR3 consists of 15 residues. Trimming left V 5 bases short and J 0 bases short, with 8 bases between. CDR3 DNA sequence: TGTGCCAGCAGCCGCGGAGTCTCTGGGGCCAACGTCCTGACTTTC. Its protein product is CASSRGVSGANVLTF.

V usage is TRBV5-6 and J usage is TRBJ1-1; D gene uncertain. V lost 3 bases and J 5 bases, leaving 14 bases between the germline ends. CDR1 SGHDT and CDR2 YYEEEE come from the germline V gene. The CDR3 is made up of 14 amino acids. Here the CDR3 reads CASSWGGSGTEAFF. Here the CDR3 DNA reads TGTGCCAGCAGCTGGGGTGGGTCGGGGACTGAAGCTTTCTTT. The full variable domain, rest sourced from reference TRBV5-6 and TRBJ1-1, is DAGVTQSPTHLIKTRGQQVTLRCSPKSGHDTVSWYQQALGQGPQFIFQYYEEEERQRGNFPDRFSGHQFPNYSSELNVNALLLGDSALYLCASSWGGSGTEAFFGQGTRLTVV.

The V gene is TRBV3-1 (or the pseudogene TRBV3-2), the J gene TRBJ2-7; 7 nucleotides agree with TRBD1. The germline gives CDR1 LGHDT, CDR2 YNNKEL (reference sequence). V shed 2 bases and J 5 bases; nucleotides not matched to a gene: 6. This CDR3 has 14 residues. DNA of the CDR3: TGTGCCAGCAGCCAATCGACAGGGTCGCACGAGCAGTACTTC. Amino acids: CASSQSTGSHEQYF.

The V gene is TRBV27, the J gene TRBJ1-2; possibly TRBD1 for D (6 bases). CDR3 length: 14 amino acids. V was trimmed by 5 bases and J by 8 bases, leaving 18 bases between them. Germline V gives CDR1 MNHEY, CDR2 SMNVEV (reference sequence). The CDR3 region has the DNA TGTGCCAGCAGTACCCAACAGGGATCCAGCGGCTACACCTTC. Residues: CASSTQQGSSGYTF.

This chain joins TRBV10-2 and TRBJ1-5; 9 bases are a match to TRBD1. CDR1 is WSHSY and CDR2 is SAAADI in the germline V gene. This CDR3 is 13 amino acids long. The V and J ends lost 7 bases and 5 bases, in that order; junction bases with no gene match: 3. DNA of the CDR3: TGCGCCAGCACCGGACAGGGGTATCAGCCCCAGCATTTT. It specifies CASTGQGYQPQHF.

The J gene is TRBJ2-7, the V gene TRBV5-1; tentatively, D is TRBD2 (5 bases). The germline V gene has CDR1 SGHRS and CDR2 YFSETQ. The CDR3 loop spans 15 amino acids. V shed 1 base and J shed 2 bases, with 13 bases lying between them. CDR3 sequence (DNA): TGCGCCAGCAGCTTGACCGGTCTAGCTACCTACGAGCAGTACTTC. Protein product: CASSLTGLATYEQYF.

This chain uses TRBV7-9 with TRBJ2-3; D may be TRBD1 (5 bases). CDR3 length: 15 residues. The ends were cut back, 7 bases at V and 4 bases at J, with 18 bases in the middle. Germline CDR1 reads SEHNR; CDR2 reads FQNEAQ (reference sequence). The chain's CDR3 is CASTLRALAADTQYF. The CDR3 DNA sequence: TGTGCCAGCACCCTCAGGGCCTTAGCAGCAGATACGCAGTATTTT.

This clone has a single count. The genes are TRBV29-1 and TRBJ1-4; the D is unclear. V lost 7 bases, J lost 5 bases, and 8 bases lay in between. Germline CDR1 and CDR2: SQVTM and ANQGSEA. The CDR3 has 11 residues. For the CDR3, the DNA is TGCAGCGGGATCAGGAATGAAAAACTGTTTTTT. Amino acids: CSGIRNEKLFF.